This section outlines one T cell receptor beta chain sequence together with its context. Its specificity is unknown. Time point noted: patch test 2, 6 weeks after DPC sensitization. Treatment here: therapeutic diphenylcyclopropenone sensitization with weekly scalp DPC. This entry is derived from a study of human T cells and chemical hapten exposure. About the study: Slight differences in pooled library volume were the main source of varying TCR yields across samples. The study, taken as a whole, reports: In the PT1 data, expanded TCR counts showed a positive correlation with patch test score. Donors' alopecia may make their immune response differ from healthy people's.

Individual cDNA molecules each carried unique molecular identifiers attached by the library. One entry per CDR3 protein results from TCRdb running MiXCR on the RACE reads. The sample contains fewer than 85,000 distinct CDR3 sequences, 9.5% to 13% of which appear only once. Trimming took off 7 bases at V and 5 bases at J, with 15 bases between the two ends. Germline assignment: CDR1 SQVTM and CDR2 ANQGSEA. This CDR3 has 12 amino acids. This rearrangement joins TRBV29-1 to TRBJ2-7; TRBD2 is a possible D gene (7 bases). The clonotype was recovered from a woman aged 25 to 45 with alopecia areata. Some clones in this sample may be carry-over from other donors' samples. Sample: whole blood, taken in connection with sensitization to the hapten diphenylcyclopropenone (DPC). CDR3 region: CSAAEGGDEQYF. As DNA, the CDR3 is TGCAGCGCCGCGGAGGGGGGGGACGAGCAGTACTTC.